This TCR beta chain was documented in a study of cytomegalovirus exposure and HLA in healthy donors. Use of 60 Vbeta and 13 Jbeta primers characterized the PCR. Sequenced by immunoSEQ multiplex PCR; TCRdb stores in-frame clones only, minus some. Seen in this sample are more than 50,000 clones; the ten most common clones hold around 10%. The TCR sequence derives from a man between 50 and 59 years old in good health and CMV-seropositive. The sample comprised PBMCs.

The CDR3 loop reads CASSPLSGLRSYNEQFF. The CDR3 DNA reads TGTGCCAGCAGCCCCCTAAGCGGGCTTCGCTCCTACAATGAGCAGTTCTTC. The gene calls are TRBV5-6 and TRBJ2-1; the D gene is possibly TRBD2 (6 bases). The germline CDR1 and CDR2 sequences are SGHDT and YYEEEE. Trimming shortened V by 4 bases and J by 0 bases, and 17 bases separated the two germline ends. The length of the CDR3 is 17 residues.